This TCR beta chain was documented in a study of metastatic and nonmetastatic thyroid tumors. Study background: From malignant and benign thyroid patients, repertoires in blood and in tumor or nodule tissue were compared. Regarding the study as a whole: The reported finding was significantly higher TCR beta diversity in malignant thyroid tumors relative to benign nodules, in blood and tumor.

CDR3 length: 15 amino acids. Germline V gene lookup returns CDR1 DFQATT and CDR2 SNEGSKA (reference sequence). The ends lost 7 bases at V and 4 bases at J; junction bases unmatched: 12. On this clone: As yet, its antigen is unknown.

Source study methods: In papillary thyroid cancer, a distant-metastasis classifier was built using CDR3 differences across clinicopathological groups. TCRdb redid the clone calls on the PCR reads using MiXCR. The V and J calls and clone size are TCRdb's, not the authors'. The top ten clones hold almost 10% of a sample with around 41,000 clones, 28% of them seen once. No treatment had been given to any patient before thyroid surgery. The chain carries TRBV20-1 and TRBJ2-2; TRBD2 matches at 7 bases. The receptor comes from a male donor with papillary thyroid cancer or a benign thyroid nodule (not recorded which). Some clones in this sample may be carry-over from other donors' samples. Source material: blood. The CDR3 DNA reads as TGCAGTGTAATTTCCGGGAGGACTGGCACCGGGGAGCTGTTTTTT. Amino acid sequence: CSVISGRTGTGELFF.